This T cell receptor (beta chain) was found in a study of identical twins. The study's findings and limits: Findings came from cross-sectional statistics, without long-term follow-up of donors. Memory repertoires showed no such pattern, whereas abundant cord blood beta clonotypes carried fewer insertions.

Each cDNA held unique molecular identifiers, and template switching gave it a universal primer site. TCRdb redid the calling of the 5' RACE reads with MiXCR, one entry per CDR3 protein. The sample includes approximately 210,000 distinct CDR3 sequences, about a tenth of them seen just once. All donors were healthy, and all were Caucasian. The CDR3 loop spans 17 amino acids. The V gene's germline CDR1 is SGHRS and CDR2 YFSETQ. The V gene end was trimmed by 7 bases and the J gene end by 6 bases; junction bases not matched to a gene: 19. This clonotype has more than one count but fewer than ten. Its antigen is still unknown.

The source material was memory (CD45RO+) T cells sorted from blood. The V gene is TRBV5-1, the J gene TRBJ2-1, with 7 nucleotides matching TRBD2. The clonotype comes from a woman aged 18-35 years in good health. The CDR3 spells CASGPPLPSGVCNEQFF. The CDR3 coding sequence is TGCGCCAGCGGACCCCCTCTACCTAGCGGAGTATGCAATGAGCAGTTCTTC.